The source of this TCR beta chain is a study of metastatic and nonmetastatic thyroid tumors (TCRdb year 2020). The study in broad terms: Repertoires were compared across peripheral blood and tumor or nodule tissue samples from malignant and benign thyroid patients. On the study overall, not on this receptor specifically: In both blood and tumor samples, malignant tumors were reported to have significantly higher TCR beta diversity than benign nodules.

The library was prepared using PCR. Sequencing instrument: Illumina HiSeq 4000. High-throughput sequencing was used to profile the TCR beta-chain CDR3 region of every patient. In the paper's pipeline: Drawing on CDR3 differences between clinicopathological groups, the researchers built a classifier meant to tell apart patients with distant-metastatic papillary thyroid cancer. To measure repertoire diversity the researchers used the Shannon index, while the Morisita-Horn index served to gauge how similar the tumor and blood repertoires were. TCRdb reanalyzed the raw reads on its own, using fastp at Q25 for trimming and MiXCR for clone calling, and kept in-frame beta chains. TCRdb's processing, not the authors', yielded these V and J calls. The sample table holds some 28,000 clones, of which 15% to 20% were seen once. The ten largest clones represent 4.7% of the sample. This clone was detected many times. No cognate antigen has been identified for it. It has no much larger one-base neighbor in the sample; base qualities were not kept.

No patient had received any treatment before thyroid surgery. Patient clinical samples collected from about 2012 to 2018 were retrospectively analysed using T-cell receptor beta sequencing. Deletion took 9 bases off V and 9 bases off J, with a span of 14 bases between the germline ends. There are 11 amino acids in the CDR3, from cysteine to phenylalanine inclusive. Only CDR3 DNA is held: 33 bases, read in frame from base 1. For CDR1 and CDR2, the germline V gene lists SGHNT and YENEEA. The sequence joins TRBV11-3 to TRBJ1-1; too little of a D gene remains to name it. The source of this sequence is a female donor with papillary thyroid cancer or a benign thyroid nodule (not recorded which). Some clones in this sample may be carry-over from other donors' samples. The source material was blood. At the DNA level, the sequence is TGTGCCAGTCCGAGCAGGCTGAAAGCTTTCTTT. It translates to CASPSRLKAFF.